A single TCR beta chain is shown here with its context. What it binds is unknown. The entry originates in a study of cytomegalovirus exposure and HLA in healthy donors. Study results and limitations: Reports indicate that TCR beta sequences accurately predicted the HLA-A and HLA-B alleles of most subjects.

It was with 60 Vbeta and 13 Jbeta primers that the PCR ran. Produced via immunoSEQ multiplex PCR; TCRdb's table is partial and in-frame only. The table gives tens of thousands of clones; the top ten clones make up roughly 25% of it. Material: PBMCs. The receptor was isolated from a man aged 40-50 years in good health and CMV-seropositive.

The chain's CDR3 is CSVSQTQGAEAFF. As DNA, the CDR3 is TGCAGCGTTTCCCAGACCCAGGGGGCTGAAGCTTTCTTT. This rearrangement joins TRBV29-1 to TRBJ1-1; 7 bases fit TRBD1. In germline, CDR1 is SQVTM, CDR2 ANQGSEA. The CDR3 runs 13 residues. V shed 5 bases, J shed 6 bases, and the junction held 9 bases outside the gene matches.